Each of the 30 T cell receptor beta chains below was sequenced from the same sample in a study of T cells in Graves' hyperthyroidism and ophthalmopathy. Using RNA transcripts as the source, TCR beta CDR3 regions were amplified. HTBI primers drove first-round RT-PCR of the TCR CDR3. TCRdb re-derived calls from the multiplex PCR reads in MiXCR, one entry per CDR3 protein. The data show fewer than 450,000 distinct CDR3 sequences, over 11% seen once. Sequencing input: blood. Source of these receptors: a man aged 50 to 60 with Graves' ophthalmopathy.

This rearrangement joins TRBV2 to TRBJ1-4, with D uncertain. The CDR3 consists of 15 residues. Germline lookup yields CDR1 SNHLY and CDR2 FYNNEI. Between the trimmed V and J ends, which lost 0 bases and 4 bases, there was a span of 9 bases. The CDR3 protein is CASSEAQGLNEKLFF. CDR3 DNA sequence: TGTGCCAGCAGTGAAGCGCAAGGTCTTAATGAAAAACTGTTTTTT. The entire variable domain, with the rest obtained from reference TRBV2 and TRBJ1-4, is as follows: EPEVTQTPSHQVTQMGQEVILRCVPISNHLYFYWYRQILGQKVEFLVSFYNNEISEKSEIFDDQFSVERPDGSNFTLKIRSTKLEDSAMYFCASSEAQGLNEKLFFGSGTQLSVL.

This clonotype was observed at least ten times. This sequence joins TRBV30 and TRBJ2-7; D assignment may be TRBD1 or TRBD2 (6 bases each). Trimming cost V 1 base and J 5 bases, with 18 bases left between them. This CDR3 has 15 amino acids. Per the germline V gene, CDR1 is GTSNPN and CDR2 is SVGIG (reference sequence). CDR3 coding DNA: TGTGCCTGGAGTGGAGACTCACGGGGGCGGAACGAGCAGTACTTC. This translates into CAWSGDSRGRNEQYF. Full variable domain (rest looked up from reference TRBV30 and TRBJ2-7): SQTIHQWPATLVQPVGSPLSLECTVEGTSNPNLYWYRQAAGRGLQLLFYSVGIGQISSEVPQNLSASRPQDRQFILSSKKLLLSDSGFYLCAWSGDSRGRNEQYFGPGTRLTVT.

This clonotype has a single count. This chain uses TRBV20-1 with TRBJ1-5; 9 bases agree with TRBD1. Trimming cost V 6 bases and J 0 bases; bases outside gene matches: 3. Germline assignment: CDR1 DFQATT and CDR2 SNEGSKA (reference sequence). This CDR3 comprises 14 residues. The CDR3 protein is CSAGQGNSNQPQHF. In DNA, the CDR3 is TGCAGTGCCGGACAGGGGAATAGCAATCAGCCCCAGCATTTT.

This clonotype has at least ten counts. This chain uses TRBV28 with TRBJ2-5; 13 positions agree with TRBD2. This CDR3 spans 16 amino acids. Trimming removed 1 base from V and 5 bases from J; junction bases left unmatched: 4. Germline V gene lookup returns CDR1 MDHEN and CDR2 SYDVKM. CDR3 amino acids: CASSLSTSGRQETQYF. CDR3 nucleotides: TGTGCCAGCAGTTTATCGACTAGCGGGAGGCAGGAGACCCAGTACTTC.

The chain combines TRBV7-9 with TRBJ1-1; TRBD1 matches 10 bases. J lost 5 bases, V lost 2 bases, and 11 bases had no gene match. CDR1 SEHNR and CDR2 FQNEAQ come from the germline V gene (reference sequence). This CDR3 is 17 amino acids long. The CDR3 sequence is CASSLPGQGYGETEAFF. CDR3 coding DNA: TGTGCCAGCAGCTTACCGGGACAGGGGTACGGGGAAACTGAAGCTTTCTTT.

This clonotype was counted at least ten times. This sequence joins TRBV4-1 and TRBJ2-3; no clear D. Per the germline V gene, CDR1 is MGHRA and CDR2 is YSYEKL. The CDR3 is 14 amino acids. Trimming pared 4 bases from V and 0 bases from J, leaving 8 bases between. CDR3 coding DNA: TGCGCCAGCAGCCCCGGACGGAGCACAGATACGCAGTATTTT. Translating gives CASSPGRSTDTQYF.

This clonotype was found many times. V usage is TRBV5-8 and J usage is TRBJ1-1, with a weak D call TRBD1 (6 bases). This CDR3 region has 16 residues. Germline CDR1 SGHTS, CDR2 YDEGEE. Trimming removed 5 bases from V and 1 base from J, with 18 bases in between. CDR3 coding DNA: TGTGCCAGCAGTATGACGACGGGACACAGGAACACTGAAGCTTTCTTT. This encodes CASSMTTGHRNTEAFF.

This clonotype was seen only a few times. J is TRBJ2-4 and V is TRBV28, with D possibly being TRBD1 (6 bases). Trimming removed 7 bases from V and 5 bases from J, with 15 bases in between. The germline V gene has CDR1 MDHEN and CDR2 SYDVKM. The CDR3 length is 14 residues. CDR3 sequence reads: CASTIRGSQNIQYF. The DNA for the CDR3 is TGTGCCAGCACCATTAGGGGGTCCCAAAACATTCAGTACTTC.

Notes on this clonotype: A read error is possible here, since a much larger clone lies one base away. This chain uses TRBV20-1 with TRBJ2-2; TRBD2 matches at 11 bases. V was clipped by 6 bases and J by 3 bases; unmatched bases: 6. CDR1 and CDR2 from the germline V gene are DFQATT and SNEGSKA (reference sequence). The CDR3 contains 15 residues. CDR3 residues: CSAPRTSGHTGELFF. The CDR3 DNA sequence: TGCAGTGCCCCAAGGACTAGCGGGCACACCGGGGAGCTGTTTTTT.

This clonotype has ten or more counts. V and J are TRBV7-8 and TRBJ2-1; D is unresolved. This CDR3 has 12 residues. With 5 bases removed from V and 5 bases from J, the gap between germline ends came to 7 bases. The V gene's germline CDR1 is SGHVS and CDR2 FQNEAQ. CDR3 loop: CASSPPDNEQFF. The DNA for the CDR3 is TGTGCCAGCAGCCCCCCGGACAATGAGCAGTTCTTC.

J is TRBJ1-3 and V is TRBV5-1; a weak D match, TRBD1 (5 bases). There are 13 residues in the CDR3. The V end was cut by 2 bases, the J end by 3 bases, with 6 bases between. Per the germline V gene, CDR1 is SGHRS and CDR2 is YFSETQ. This CDR3 is CASSFGGGNTIYF. The CDR3 DNA is TGCGCCAGCAGCTTTGGGGGTGGAAACACCATATATTTT. The variable domain in full, with the rest retrieved from reference TRBV5-1 and TRBJ1-3, is KAGVTQTPRYLIKTRGQQVTLSCSPISGHRSVSWYQQTPGQGLQFLFEYFSETQRNKGNFPGRFSGRQFSNSRSEMNVSTLELGDSALYLCASSFGGGNTIYFGEGSWLTVV.

This clonotype was observed many times. The chain recombines TRBV28 with TRBJ2-1; D gene unclear. The germline V gene encodes CDR1 MDHEN and CDR2 SYDVKM. V was shortened by 7 bases and J by 3 bases, with 7 bases between the two germline ends. The CDR3 is 12 amino acids. The CDR3, as DNA: TGTGCCAGCACCAAGAACTACAATGAGCAGTTCTTC. Translated: CASTKNYNEQFF.

This clonotype was recorded a few times. V is TRBV7-6 and J is TRBJ2-3, with 10 bases matching TRBD1. Germline-derived CDR1 and CDR2 are SGHVS and FNYEAQ. The V gene end was trimmed by 5 bases and the J gene end by 2 bases; junction bases not matched to a gene: 4. CDR3 length equals 15 residues. The CDR3 is CASSKDRGTTDTQYF. CDR3 sequence (DNA): TGTGCCAGCAGCAAGGACAGGGGGACCACAGATACGCAGTATTTT. Full variable domain (missing parts from reference TRBV7-6 and TRBJ2-3): GAGVSQSPRYKVTKRGQDVALRCDPISGHVSLYWYRQALGQGPEFLTYFNYEAQQDKSGLPNDRFSAERPEGSISTLTIQRTEQRDSAMYRCASSKDRGTTDTQYFGPGTRLTVL.

Many counts were recorded for this clonotype. The chain uses TRBV28 and TRBJ2-7; 12 nucleotides line up with TRBD2. Germline V gene data show CDR1 as MDHEN and CDR2 as SYDVKM. This CDR3 is 16 amino acids long. V lost 3 bases to trimming and J lost 4 bases; unmatched junction nucleotides: 7. CDR3 DNA sequence: TGTGCCAGCAGTTTGCTAGCGGGAGGGCCCGTTTACGAGCAGTACTTC. Protein: CASSLLAGGPVYEQYF.

In its sample, this clonotype was seen a few times. V and J are TRBV14 and TRBJ2-4, with 13 bases fitting TRBD2. The germline gives CDR1 SGHDN, CDR2 FVKESK. The trim removed 0 bases at V and 0 bases at J, leaving 8 bases unmatched. The CDR3 covers 20 residues. The CDR3 protein is CASSQDWGLAGPVAKNIQYF. CDR3 DNA sequence: TGTGCCAGCAGCCAAGATTGGGGACTAGCGGGACCTGTAGCCAAAAACATTCAGTACTTC. Complete variable domain (other parts from reference TRBV14 and TRBJ2-4): EAGVTQFPSHSVIEKGQTVTLRCDPISGHDNLYWYRRVMGKEIKFLLHFVKESKQDESGMPNNRFLAERTGGTYSTLKVQPAELEDSGVYFCASSQDWGLAGPVAKNIQYFGAGTRLSVL.

This clonotype was seen repeatedly, ten times or more. The V and J genes are TRBV20-1 and TRBJ2-1, with D tentatively TRBD2 (5 bases). The CDR3 runs 15 residues. Deletions cut 6 bases from V and 0 bases from J, with 15 bases between. The germline V gene has CDR1 DFQATT and CDR2 SNEGSKA (reference sequence). The CDR3, as DNA: TGCAGTGCCGCCCCCGGGGAGAGCTCCTACAATGAGCAGTTCTTC. Translation gives CSAAPGESSYNEQFF.

This clonotype was seen at least ten times. The rearrangement uses TRBV28 and TRBJ2-3, with 16 bases lining up with TRBD2. This CDR3 contains 23 residues. The germline gives CDR1 MDHEN, CDR2 SYDVKM. Germline trimming cut 6 bases from V and 4 bases from J; bases unmatched to any gene: 25. As DNA, the CDR3 is TGTGCCAGCAGCCACATCCTAACCGGGACTAGCGGGAGGGCCGCGGTTAGGGCAGATACGCAGTATTTT. Its translation: CASSHILTGTSGRAAVRADTQYF.

The table lists this clonotype with many counts. This chain uses TRBV5-1 with TRBJ2-3, with D possibly TRBD2 on 5 matching bases. Per the germline V gene, CDR1 is SGHRS and CDR2 is YFSETQ. The CDR3 is 17 residues long. Trimming took off 1 base at V and 2 bases at J, with 17 bases between the two ends. CDR3: CASSLSVGAITTDTQYF. The CDR3 nucleotides read TGCGCCAGCAGCTTGTCGGTGGGAGCGATAACCACAGATACGCAGTATTTT.

Ten or more counts support this clonotype. V and J are TRBV12-3 or TRBV12-4 and TRBJ2-3; the D gene is possibly TRBD1 (6 bases). V gave up 5 bases and J gave up 0 bases, with 18 bases separating them. This CDR3 comprises 17 residues. DNA of the CDR3: TGTGCCAGCAGTCTCTTAGTAGGGGGTCGGAGCACAGATACGCAGTATTTT. It codes for CASSLLVGGRSTDTQYF.

Ten or more counts support this clonotype. This chain links TRBV27 with TRBJ2-7; tentative D call: TRBD1 (6 bases). V was trimmed by 4 bases and J by 4 bases, leaving 14 bases between them. The CDR3 contains 14 residues. The germline CDR1 and CDR2 sequences are MNHEY and SMNVEV (reference sequence). CDR3 bases: TGTGCCAGCAGTTATACCCCCGGGACATACGAGCAGTACTTC. Amino acid sequence: CASSYTPGTYEQYF.

This clonotype showed up just a few times. J is TRBJ1-3 and V is TRBV6-1; D unresolved. CDR3 length equals 14 residues. V lost 7 bases to trimming and J lost 2 bases, with 12 bases between them. Germline CDR1 MNHNS, CDR2 SASEGT. In DNA form, the CDR3 reads TGTGCCAGCACCCCGTCTAGGACTGGAAACACCATATATTTT. Encoded protein: CASTPSRTGNTIYF.

This rearrangement joins TRBV27 to TRBJ2-7; D not certain. This CDR3 comprises 15 residues. The V end lost 0 bases, the J end lost 2 bases, and 11 bases lay between the germline ends. From germline, CDR1 is MNHEY and CDR2 SMNVEV (reference sequence). This CDR3 reads CASSLSLEFAYEQYF. CDR3 DNA sequence: TGTGCCAGCAGTTTATCGCTAGAGTTTGCCTACGAGCAGTACTTC.

This clonotype occurred a few times. Compared with germline, one end of the junction differs, possibly owing to a read error. The chain couples TRBV4-1 to TRBJ1-6, with no clear D. Germline V gene sequence: CDR1 MGHRA, CDR2 YSYEKL. The CDR3 totals 16 residues. The CDR3 sequence: CASSQVTQPANSPLHF. Written as DNA, the CDR3 is TGCGCCAGCAGCCAGGTCACGCAGCCAGCTAATTCACCCCTCCATTTT.

This clonotype appeared many times. The V call is TRBV20-1, the J call TRBJ2-7; D perhaps matches TRBD2 (6 bases). Trimming shortened V by 0 bases and J by 0 bases, and 12 bases separated the two germline ends. Germline V gene data show CDR1 as DFQATT and CDR2 as SNEGSKA (reference sequence). CDR3 length: 15 amino acids. The CDR3 loop is CSARDVGGNSYEQYF. DNA of the CDR3: TGCAGTGCTAGAGATGTTGGGGGGAACTCCTACGAGCAGTACTTC.

This clonotype has a count of ten or more. The chain joins TRBV28 to TRBJ2-3, with 8 bases aligning to TRBD2. Germline V CDR1 and CDR2: MDHEN, SYDVKM. There are 15 residues in the CDR3. The V and J ends lost 3 bases and 1 base, in that order; junction bases with no gene match: 3. CDR3 coding DNA: TGTGCCAGCAGTTTCCCGGGAGGGCGCACAGATACGCAGTATTTT. This codes for CASSFPGGRTDTQYF.

This clonotype was picked up a small number of times. A much larger clone lies a single base off, so this may be a read error. The chain carries TRBV5-1 and TRBJ2-3; 7 nucleotides align to TRBD1. The CDR3 is made up of 15 amino acids. Germline CDR1 SGHRS, CDR2 YFSETQ. Trimming cost V 4 bases and J 2 bases; bases outside gene matches: 7. The DNA of the CDR3 is TGCGCCAGCAGCCCCCAGACAGGGTACACAGATACGCAGTATTTT. Encoded protein: CASSPQTGYTDTQYF.

This clonotype has at least ten counts. V usage is TRBV20-1 and J usage is TRBJ1-2, with D perhaps matching TRBD1 (6 bases). The germline CDR1 and CDR2 sequences are DFQATT and SNEGSKA (reference sequence). The length of the CDR3 is 12 residues. CDR3 in amino acids: CRGHLGAKGYTF. The DNA of the CDR3 is TGCAGGGGGCACTTGGGGGCGAAGGGCTACACCTTC.

This clonotype was detected many times. The chain uses TRBV7-9 and TRBJ1-1, with D unresolved. The CDR3 extends over 12 amino acids. V was cut by 5 bases and J by 7 bases, with 11 bases left in between. Germline CDR1 SEHNR, CDR2 FQNEAQ (reference sequence). The CDR3 nucleotides are TGTGCCAGCAGCCTAATAGCTTATGAAGCTTTCTTT. It is translated as CASSLIAYEAFF. The variable domain in full, with the rest retrieved from reference TRBV7-9 and TRBJ1-1, is DTGVSQNPRHKITKRGQNVTFRCDPISEHNRLYWYRQTLGQGPEFLTYFQNEAQLEKSRLLSDRFSAERPKGSFSTLEIQRTEQGDSAMYLCASSLIAYEAFFGQGTRLTVV.

A few counts support this clonotype. The chain recombines TRBV7-9 with TRBJ1-2; TRBD1 might be the D (5 bases). Germline CDR1 and CDR2: SEHNR and FQNEAQ (reference sequence). This CDR3 has 14 amino acids. Trimming stripped 5 bases from V and 6 bases from J, with 16 bases between. The chain's CDR3 is CASSRGGGSDGYTF. CDR3 DNA: TGTGCCAGCAGCCGGGGGGGGGGAAGCGATGGCTACACCTTC. Filled out from reference TRBV7-9 and TRBJ1-2, the complete variable domain reads DTGVSQNPRHKITKRGQNVTFRCDPISEHNRLYWYRQTLGQGPEFLTYFQNEAQLEKSRLLSDRFSAERPKGSFSTLEIQRTEQGDSAMYLCASSRGGGSDGYTFGSGTRLTVV.

This clonotype was counted a few times. The J gene is TRBJ2-7, the V gene TRBV30, with TRBD2 matching 7 bases. V gave up 3 bases and J gave up 2 bases; unmatched junction bases: 7. The CDR3 has 14 residues. The germline V gene has CDR1 GTSNPN and CDR2 SVGIG (reference sequence). The CDR3 nucleotides read TGTGCCTGGAGCCGGGACTACTTAACCTACGAGCAGTACTTC. This gives the protein CAWSRDYLTYEQYF.